This T cell receptor (beta chain) was recorded in a study of monozygotic twins with inflammatory bowel disease. Overall study results and limits: Evidence did not back any single strong signal or clonotype linked to IBD.

Comment on this clonotype: Its specificity is not known.

Germline values: CDR1 SGHAT, CDR2 FQNNGV. The CDR3 extends over 14 amino acids. Each UMI harboured a 6-nucleotide sample barcode and was appended via template switching. TCRalpha and TCRbeta cDNA went through two nested PCRs of approximately 16 and 10 cycles. TCRdb reprocessed the 5' RACE reads and stores each CDR3 protein as one record, lacking DNA. Recorded for this sample: about 440,000 distinct CDR3 sequences. Each donor supplied roughly 2.5 ml of blood. The source material was blood. This chain connects TRBV11-2 to TRBJ1-6; lacking DNA, the TRBD1 call made by TCRdb goes unchecked. The sequence derives from a human donor with ulcerative colitis or Crohn's disease, or a healthy co-twin of an affected twin (not recorded which). This CDR3 is CASSSGTGVSPLHF.